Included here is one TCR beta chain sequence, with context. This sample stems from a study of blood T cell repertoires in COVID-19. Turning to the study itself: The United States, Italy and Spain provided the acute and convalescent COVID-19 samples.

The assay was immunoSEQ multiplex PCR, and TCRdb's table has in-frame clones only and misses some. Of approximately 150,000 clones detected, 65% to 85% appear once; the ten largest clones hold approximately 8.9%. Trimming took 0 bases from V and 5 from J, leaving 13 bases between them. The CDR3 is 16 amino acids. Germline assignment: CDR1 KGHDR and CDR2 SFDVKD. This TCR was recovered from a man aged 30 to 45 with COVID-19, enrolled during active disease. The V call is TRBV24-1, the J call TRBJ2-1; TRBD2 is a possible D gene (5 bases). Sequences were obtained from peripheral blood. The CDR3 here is CATSDLQEAANNEQFF. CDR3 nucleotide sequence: TGTGCCACCAGTGATTTGCAGGAGGCTGCCAACAATGAGCAGTTCTTC.